This T cell receptor beta chain originates from a study of T cell changes during pregnancy in multiple sclerosis. The assay was immunoSEQ multiplex PCR, and TCRdb's table has in-frame clones only and misses some. The sample holds tens of thousands of clones, 80% to 90% seen once. This clone was counted a few times. Germline lookup yields CDR1 SNHLY and CDR2 FYNNEI. The ends were cut back, 2 bases at V and 4 bases at J, with 11 bases in the middle. The CDR3 covers 14 residues. The receptor's source is a female donor with multiple sclerosis, enrolled in a pregnancy study. The sequences come from CD4+ T cells from peripheral blood mononuclear cells, collected before pregnancy. V is TRBV2 and J is TRBJ2-5; D unclear. The CDR3 coding sequence is TGTGCCAGCAGTGAACTTAGAGATGGAGAGACCCAGTACTTC. Its translation is CASSELRDGETQYF. Full variable domain (rest looked up from reference TRBV2 and TRBJ2-5): EPEVTQTPSHQVTQMGQEVILRCVPISNHLYFYWYRQILGQKVEFLVSFYNNEISEKSEIFDDQFSVERPDGSNFTLKIRSTKLEDSAMYFCASSELRDGETQYFGPGTRLLVL.